This TCR beta chain was found in a study of blood T cell repertoires in COVID-19. Clones were sequenced by immunoSEQ multiplex PCR, and TCRdb holds only the in-frame ones, with some missing. The sample lists hundreds of thousands of clones; about nine tenths were seen once. Trimming pared 6 bases from V and 2 bases from J, leaving 10 bases between. Germline CDR1 and CDR2: MNHEY and SMNVEV (reference sequence). The length of the CDR3 is 13 residues. The specimen sequenced was peripheral blood. This chain links TRBV27 with TRBJ1-2; D possibly corresponds to TRBD1 (5 bases). This TCR came from a man between 60 and 75 years old who had recovered from COVID-19. CDR3 residues: CASSPRGNYGYTF. CDR3 nucleotides: TGTGCCAGCAGCCCCCGGGGGAACTATGGCTACACCTTC.